The T cell receptor (beta chain) under discussion was sequenced for a study of T-cell reconstitution after alpha-beta-depleted transplantation in children. Study-wide findings and caveats: Surviving recipient T cells and thymic progenitors produced the high day-60 TCRbeta diversity seen in some patients.

During its preparation, the TCRbeta library received unique molecular identifiers. TCRdb reprocessed the PCR reads with MiXCR, giving one entry per CDR3 protein. The table lists about 580,000 distinct CDR3 sequences, 20% to 25% of them singletons. Trimming shortened V by 4 bases and J by 1 base, and 10 bases separated the two germline ends. CDR1 and CDR2 from the germline V gene are SEHNR and FQNEAQ (reference sequence). This CDR3 contains 14 residues. This clonotype was counted many times. The target antigen is unknown. The specimen was PBMCs, mostly from graft donor cells, collected 360 days after TCRalphabeta/CD19-depleted stem cell transplant. The sequence derives from a boy under three years old who had a stem cell transplant for acute myeloid leukemia, so the T cells may come from the graft donor. This chain uses TRBV7-9 with TRBJ2-5; D may be TRBD2 (6 bases). In nucleotides, the CDR3 is TGTGCCAGCAGCTCGGACTACCTCCAAGAGACCCAGTACTTC. Translating it yields CASSSDYLQETQYF.